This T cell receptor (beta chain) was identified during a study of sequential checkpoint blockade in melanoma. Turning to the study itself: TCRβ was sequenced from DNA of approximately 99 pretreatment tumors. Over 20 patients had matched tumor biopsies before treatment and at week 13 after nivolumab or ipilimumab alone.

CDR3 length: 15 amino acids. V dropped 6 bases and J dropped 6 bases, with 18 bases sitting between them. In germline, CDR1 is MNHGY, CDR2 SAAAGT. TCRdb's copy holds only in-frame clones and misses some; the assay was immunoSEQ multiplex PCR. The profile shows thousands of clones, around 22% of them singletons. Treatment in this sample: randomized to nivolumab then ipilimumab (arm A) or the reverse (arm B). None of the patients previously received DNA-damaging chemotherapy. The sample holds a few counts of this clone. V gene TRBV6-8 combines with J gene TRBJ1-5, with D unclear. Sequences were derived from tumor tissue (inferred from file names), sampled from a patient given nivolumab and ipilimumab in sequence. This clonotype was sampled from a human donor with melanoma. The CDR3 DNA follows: TGTGCCAGCAGCCCCGGGAGTAATTGGGGTCAGCCCCAGCATTTT. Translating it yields CASSPGSNWGQPQHF.